Presented here are 20 T cell receptor beta chains from one specimen sequenced in a study of blood T cell repertoires in COVID-19. Measured with immunoSEQ multiplex PCR; TCRdb has only the in-frame clones, and not every one. This sample carries 200,000 to 250,000 clones, roughly 86% of them seen once, and the ten largest clones take less than 8%. The sample consisted of peripheral blood. The receptors stem from a woman in her fifties or sixties with active or convalescent COVID-19.

The chain recombines TRBV6-5 with TRBJ1-6; TRBD1 matches at 9 bases. Germline V gene lookup returns CDR1 MNHEY and CDR2 SVGAGI. The CDR3 loop spans 15 amino acids. J lost 5 bases, V lost 5 bases, and 4 bases had no gene match. CDR3 sequence (DNA): TGTGCCAGCAGTCCGGGACAGGGCCATAATTCACCCCTCCACTTT. It is translated as CASSPGQGHNSPLHF.

The J gene is TRBJ1-2, the V gene TRBV10-3; 7 bases map to TRBD1. CDR3 length: 15 amino acids. Germline trimming cut 3 bases from V and 7 bases from J; bases unmatched to any gene: 11. The germline gives CDR1 ENHRY, CDR2 SYGVKD. CDR3 sequence: CAISEPGGASIGYTF. CDR3 in DNA: TGTGCCATCAGTGAACCAGGGGGAGCCTCTATTGGCTACACCTTC.

The V and J genes are TRBV30 and TRBJ1-1; D possibly corresponds to TRBD1 (5 bases). The CDR3 has 12 amino acids. The V and J ends lost 8 bases and 1 base respectively, with 11 bases between them. Germline V CDR1 and CDR2: GTSNPN, SVGIG (reference sequence). The CDR3 DNA is TGTGCCCTAGGGGAACGGAACACTGAAGCTTTCTTT. Protein product: CALGERNTEAFF.

The rearrangement links TRBV9 to TRBJ1-2; 10 bases map to TRBD1. The junction had 15 bases not matched to a gene; V was cut back by 3 bases and J by 4 bases. This CDR3 comprises 18 residues. CDR1 SGDLS and CDR2 YYNGEE come from the germline V gene. This CDR3 is CASSAYLIPGQGSYGYTF. DNA of the CDR3: TGTGCCAGCAGCGCCTACTTAATCCCGGGACAGGGGAGCTATGGCTACACCTTC.

This chain uses TRBV2 with TRBJ2-7, with TRBD1 identical over 10 bases. The trim removed 6 bases at V and 1 base at J, leaving 0 bases unmatched. CDR1 and CDR2 from the germline V gene are SNHLY and FYNNEI. This CDR3 contains 13 residues. CDR3 bases: TGTGCCAGCAGGGGACAGGGGTCCTACGAGCAGTACGTC. Protein sequence: CASRGQGSYEQYV.

The chain has TRBV5-1 and TRBJ1-2, with 7 bases lining up with TRBD1. V trimming: 3 bases; J trimming: 8 bases; junction bases outside the gene matches: 4. CDR3 length: 12 residues. The germline V gene has CDR1 SGHRS and CDR2 YFSETQ. CDR3 protein: CASSSDRRGYTF. The CDR3 DNA reads as TGCGCCAGCAGCTCGGACAGGCGAGGCTACACCTTC.

The chain joins TRBV4-1 to TRBJ2-1, with D maybe TRBD2 (6 bases). Germline CDR1 and CDR2: MGHRA and YSYEKL. The CDR3 covers 14 residues. The ends were cut back, 0 bases at V and 9 bases at J, with 12 bases in the middle. The DNA of the CDR3 is TGCGCCAGCAGCCAAGACCCCGGACTACCTGAGCAGTTCTTC. Its translation is CASSQDPGLPEQFF.

The chain recombines TRBV18 with TRBJ2-3, with 10 bases fitting TRBD1. J lost 4 bases, V lost 4 bases, and 8 bases had no gene match. The germline CDR1 and CDR2 sequences are KGHSH and LQKENI. The CDR3 totals 16 residues. The CDR3 DNA is TGTGCCAGCTCACAAATAGGGACAGGGGCCTCAGATACGCAGTATTTT. Translation gives CASSQIGTGASDTQYF.

This clone was found once. V usage is TRBV5-1 and J usage is TRBJ1-5; the match to TRBD1 covers 8 bases. J gave up 4 bases and V 4 bases, and 1 base lay outside the gene matches. The length of the CDR3 is 13 residues. Germline assignment: CDR1 SGHRS and CDR2 YFSETQ. The CDR3 sequence is CASSRTGNQPQHF. CDR3 DNA sequence: TGCGCCAGCAGCCGGACAGGGAATCAGCCCCAGCATTTT.

The CDR3 DNA reads TGTGCCAGCAGCGTAGAATCCGGGACACTTTCTGGAAACACCATATATTTT. Its translation: CASSVESGTLSGNTIYF. The V and J genes are TRBV9 and TRBJ1-3, with a weak D call TRBD1 (6 bases). Between the trimmed V and J ends, which lost 0 bases and 1 base, there was a span of 14 bases. The germline V gene encodes CDR1 SGDLS and CDR2 YYNGEE. This CDR3 has 17 amino acids. The complete variable domain, with remaining parts taken from reference TRBV9 and TRBJ1-3, reads DSGVTQTPKHLITATGQRVTLRCSPRSGDLSVYWYQQSLDQGLQFLIQYYNGEERAKGNILERFSAQQFPDLHSELNLSSLELGDSALYFCASSVESGTLSGNTIYFGEGSWLTVV.

The chain is built from TRBV28 and TRBJ2-5, with D possibly being TRBD2 (7 bases). Germline CDR1 and CDR2: MDHEN and SYDVKM. The CDR3 loop spans 14 amino acids. Trimming cost V 2 bases and J 5 bases, with 12 bases left between them. As DNA, the CDR3 is TGTGCCAGCAGTTTAGCGGGGGCGATGGAGACCCAGTACTTC. This gives the protein CASSLAGAMETQYF.

The genes are TRBV5-5 and TRBJ2-7; D is possibly TRBD2 (7 bases). From germline, CDR1 is SGHKS and CDR2 YYEKEE (reference sequence). This CDR3 is built from 14 residues. The V gene lost 3 bases and the J gene lost 2 bases, with 12 bases spanning the gap. DNA for the CDR3: TGTGCCAGCAGCTCGTGGGGGGGGCCCTACGAGCAGTACTTC. Translation: CASSSWGGPYEQYF. Full variable domain (outside the CDR3, taken from reference TRBV5-5 and TRBJ2-7): DAGVTQSPTHLIKTRGQQVTLRCSPISGHKSVSWYQQVLGQGPQFIFQYYEKEERGRGNFPDRFSARQFPNYSSELNVNALLLGDSALYLCASSSWGGPYEQYFGPGTRLTVT.

This rearrangement joins TRBV11-2 to TRBJ1-2; D not certain. Germline V gene lookup returns CDR1 SGHAT and CDR2 FQNNGV. V was trimmed by 6 bases and J by 4 bases, leaving 9 bases between them. The CDR3 length is 12 residues. The CDR3 sequence: CASSHESYGYTF. CDR3 coding DNA: TGTGCCAGCAGTCACGAGAGCTATGGCTACACCTTC.

The chain couples TRBV19 to TRBJ1-3; no firm D call. Trimming shortened V by 4 bases and J by 3 bases, and 10 bases separated the two germline ends. There are 14 residues in the CDR3. Germline V gene lookup returns CDR1 LNHDA and CDR2 SQIVND (reference sequence). CDR3 residues: CASSTGFFGNTIYF. Written as DNA, the CDR3 is TGTGCCAGTAGTACCGGGTTCTTTGGAAACACCATATATTTT.

The chain is built from TRBV5-6 and TRBJ1-6, with a possible D match to TRBD1 (5 bases). From germline, CDR1 is SGHDT and CDR2 YYEEEE. V lost 5 bases, J lost 7 bases, and 16 bases lay in between. The CDR3 runs 15 residues. CDR3 in amino acids: CASRTRQNFNSPLHF. CDR3 nucleotide sequence: TGTGCCAGCAGAACAAGACAGAATTTCAATTCACCCCTCCACTTT.

The chain is built from TRBV29-1 and TRBJ1-2, with a tentative D call TRBD1 (6 bases). Per the germline V gene, CDR1 is SQVTM and CDR2 is ANQGSEA. Trimming stripped 7 bases from V and 4 bases from J, with 16 bases between. The CDR3 is 13 amino acids. CDR3 region: CSADPQGPYGYTF. The DNA for the CDR3 is TGCAGCGCAGACCCACAGGGACCCTATGGCTACACCTTC.

The chain links TRBV18 to TRBJ2-7, with 7 bases identical to TRBD1. CDR3 length: 14 residues. Unmatched junction bases numbered 5, after V lost 6 bases and J lost 0 bases. From germline, CDR1 is KGHSH and CDR2 LQKENI. The CDR3 is CASSRDSLSYEQYF. The CDR3 DNA follows: TGTGCCAGCTCCCGGGACAGCCTCTCCTACGAGCAGTACTTC. The full variable domain, rest sourced from reference TRBV18 and TRBJ2-7, is NAGVMQNPRHLVRRRGQEARLRCSPMKGHSHVYWYRQLPEEGLKFMVYLQKENIIDESGMPKERFSAEFPKEGPSILRIQQVVRGDSAAYFCASSRDSLSYEQYFGPGTRLTVT.

This clone was counted ten times or more. The chain recombines TRBV6-1 with TRBJ1-4, with 7 nucleotides matching TRBD1. Germline V gene sequence: CDR1 MNHNS, CDR2 SASEGT. Losses at the gene ends were 1 base for V and 7 bases for J; bases not matched to a gene: 3. The length of the CDR3 is 14 residues. The CDR3 nucleotides read TGTGCCAGCAGTGAAGGACAGGGAGTTGAAAAACTGTTTTTT. Its protein product is CASSEGQGVEKLFF.

Only one count was recorded for this clone. The genes are TRBV7-2 and TRBJ1-5; D gene uncertain. The germline V gene has CDR1 SGHTA and CDR2 FQGNSA. Between the trimmed V and J ends, which lost 5 bases and 3 bases, there was a span of 14 bases. The length of the CDR3 is 15 residues. Here the CDR3 reads CASSRAPGDNQPQHF. The CDR3 nucleotides are TGTGCCAGCAGCCGGGCACCGGGAGACAATCAGCCCCAGCATTTT.

This chain joins TRBV7-6 and TRBJ1-1; weak D call: TRBD1 (5 bases). The CDR3 has 16 residues. CDR1 is SGHVS, CDR2 FNYEAQ, per germline. V was shortened by 6 bases and J by 0 bases, with 17 bases between the two germline ends. The CDR3 loop reads CASSPSPRQMNTEAFF. Written as DNA, the CDR3 is TGTGCCAGCAGTCCTTCCCCCCGACAGATGAACACTGAAGCTTTCTTT.